Presented here are 8 T cell receptor beta chains from one specimen sequenced in a study of blood T cell repertoires in COVID-19. Measured with immunoSEQ multiplex PCR; TCRdb has only the in-frame clones, and not every one. The data hold 120,000 or so clones, with approximately 80% observed a single time. Source material: peripheral blood. These receptors were obtained from a man aged 40-49 years with active or convalescent COVID-19.

This sequence joins TRBV30 and TRBJ1-3; D is unclear. The V end lost 0 bases, the J end lost 0 bases, and 12 bases lay between the germline ends. The length of the CDR3 is 16 residues. Germline CDR1 and CDR2: GTSNPN and SVGIG (reference sequence). This CDR3 is CAWSVALSLSGNTIYF. In nucleotides, the CDR3 is TGTGCCTGGAGTGTAGCGCTGTCCCTCTCTGGAAACACCATATATTTT.

This chain joins TRBV28 and TRBJ1-1, with no clear D. The CDR3 totals 15 residues. In germline, CDR1 is MDHEN, CDR2 SYDVKM. V was clipped by 1 base and J by 5 bases, with 14 bases between them. Here the CDR3 DNA reads TGTGCCAGCAGTTTATCGCGGGAGCCAGGAACTGAAGCTTTCTTT. This codes for CASSLSREPGTEAFF.

The chain is built from TRBV30 and TRBJ1-1, with 7 bases that match TRBD1. V trimming: 1 base; J trimming: 8 bases; junction bases outside the gene matches: 16. CDR1 GTSNPN and CDR2 SVGIG come from the germline V gene (reference sequence). CDR3 length: 16 residues. The CDR3 DNA is TGTGCCTGGAGTGCAAGAGGGACAGCAAGAGGCAGGGAAGCTTTCTTT. Translating gives CAWSARGTARGREAFF.

The chain is built from TRBV7-2 and TRBJ2-2; 7 nucleotides line up with TRBD2. Trimming cost V 5 bases and J 6 bases; bases outside gene matches: 12. CDR1 is SGHTA, CDR2 FQGNSA, per germline. This CDR3 is 16 amino acids long. Here the CDR3 reads CASSPMGGRLPGELFF. DNA for the CDR3: TGTGCCAGCAGCCCCATGGGGGGGAGGCTGCCCGGGGAGCTGTTTTTT. The complete variable domain, with remaining parts taken from reference TRBV7-2 and TRBJ2-2, reads GAGVSQSPSNKVTEKGKDVELRCDPISGHTALYWYRQSLGQGLEFLIYFQGNSAPDKSGLPSDRFSAERTGGSVSTLTIQRTQQEDSAVYLCASSPMGGRLPGELFFGEGSRLTVL.

This clone was seen just once. The CDR3 bases are TGTGCCAGCACCACGGACTCCGGCTACGAGCAGTACTTC. Translation gives CASTTDSGYEQYF. J is TRBJ2-7 and V is TRBV25-1; possible D gene TRBD2, 5 bases. This CDR3 has 13 residues. Germline values: CDR1 MGHDK, CDR2 SYGVNS. The germline V and J ends were trimmed by 7 bases and 3 bases, with 13 bases remaining between them.

The gene calls are TRBV14 and TRBJ1-6; D remains ambiguous. Per the germline V gene, CDR1 is SGHDN and CDR2 is FVKESK. CDR3 length: 15 amino acids. V was clipped by 2 bases and J by 7 bases, with 12 bases between them. The CDR3: CASSQRSLGNSPLHF. The CDR3 DNA reads TGTGCCAGCAGCCAAAGGTCGCTGGGCAATTCACCCCTCCACTTT.

The chain carries TRBV6-6 and TRBJ1-1, with TRBD1 matching over 9 bases. This CDR3 comprises 14 residues. The junction had 10 bases not matched to a gene; V was cut back by 10 bases and J by 4 bases. Germline assignment: CDR1 MNHNY and CDR2 SVGAGI (reference sequence). For the CDR3, the DNA is TGTGCCACCGTCACCGGGACAGGGTCCACTGAAGCTTTCTTT. Protein product: CATVTGTGSTEAFF.

J is TRBJ1-1 and V is TRBV7-9; perhaps TRBD1 as D (5 bases). Per the germline V gene, CDR1 is SEHNR and CDR2 is FQNEAQ (reference sequence). V was clipped by 5 bases and J by 8 bases, with 12 bases between them. The CDR3 is 12 residues long. The CDR3 sequence: CASSRGKGEAFF. Written as DNA, the CDR3 is TGTGCCAGCAGCCGGGGGAAGGGAGAAGCTTTCTTT.